This TCR beta chain was captured by sequencing in a study of shared clonotypes between healthy human individuals. Sequencing was performed with immunoSEQ multiplex PCR; in TCRdb, only in-frame clones are kept and a portion is missing. The sample holds some 1,100,000 clones, around three quarters seen once. Per germline, CDR1 WNHNN and CDR2 SYGVQD (reference sequence). The CDR3 has 13 residues. V shed 8 bases and J 2 bases; nucleotides not matched to a gene: 3. V is TRBV10-1 and J is TRBJ1-2; TRBD1 matches 9 bases. The TCR originated in a man aged 18-30 years in good health. Some clones in this sample may be carry-over from other donors' samples. The sequencing input was memory CD4+ T cells from PBMCs. Subset: CD45RA-negative fraction. DNA of the CDR3: TGCGCCAGCGGACAGGGGTCGAACTATGGCTACACCTTC. It codes for CASGQGSNYGYTF.